One and the same sample provided the 28 T cell receptor beta chains below, sequenced in a study of early stage breast cancer tumors. Produced via immunoSEQ multiplex PCR; TCRdb's table is partial and in-frame only. The table includes 10,000 or so clones, around 79% detected once. The source material was normal breast tissue next to the tumor. The receptors here all came from a person in their 40s with breast cancer.

The chain has TRBV7-9 and TRBJ2-1; the D gene is possibly TRBD1 (5 bases). Germline V gene data show CDR1 as SEHNR and CDR2 as FQNEAQ (reference sequence). The CDR3 is 15 residues long. Trimming shortened V by 0 bases and J by 8 bases, and 14 bases separated the two germline ends. CDR3 nucleotides: TGTGCCAGCAGCTTAGCGGTGACAGATGACCATGAGCAGTTCTTC. It yields the protein CASSLAVTDDHEQFF.

A few counts support this clone. The chain employs TRBV6-1 and TRBJ1-1, with unresolved D. The germline CDR1 and CDR2 sequences are MNHNS and SASEGT. V was cut by 6 bases and J by 4 bases, with 9 bases left in between. The CDR3 runs to 12 residues. The DNA for the CDR3 is TGTGCCAGCAGGGTTCTATCCACTGAAGCTTTCTTT. This translates into CASRVLSTEAFF.

The chain employs TRBV6-1 and TRBJ2-5; 8 positions agree with TRBD1. Per germline, CDR1 MNHNS and CDR2 SASEGT. V lost 4 bases to trimming and J lost 5 bases; unmatched junction nucleotides: 6. The CDR3 contains 14 residues. The CDR3: CASSAQGAIETQYF. In DNA, the CDR3 is TGTGCCAGCAGTGCGCAGGGGGCAATTGAGACCCAGTACTTC.

The chain joins TRBV5-6 to TRBJ1-1; D possibly corresponds to TRBD1 (5 bases). Germline loops: CDR1 SGHDT, CDR2 YYEEEE. The CDR3 has 14 residues. Trimming removed 2 bases at V and 5 bases at J, with 13 bases between. CDR3 protein: CASSFQGLQTEAFF. CDR3 sequence (DNA): TGTGCCAGCAGCTTTCAGGGATTACAAACTGAAGCTTTCTTT.

J is TRBJ2-1 and V is TRBV6-6; TRBD2 agrees at 9 bases. The CDR3 runs 14 residues. Per the germline V gene, CDR1 is MNHNY and CDR2 is SVGAGI (reference sequence). Trimming took 6 bases from V and 9 from J; bases not matched to a gene: 9. The chain's CDR3 is CASRGAGGPGEQFF. The CDR3 bases are TGTGCCAGCAGAGGGGCGGGAGGGCCTGGTGAGCAGTTCTTC.

The V call is TRBV7-2, the J call TRBJ2-7, with 7 bases matching TRBD1. The germline V gene has CDR1 SGHTA and CDR2 FQGNSA. V was clipped by 1 base and J by 5 bases; unmatched bases: 5. The CDR3 is made up of 14 amino acids. CDR3 bases: TGTGCCAGCAGCTTAGACAGGGGCCCGGACGAGCAGTACTTC. Protein product: CASSLDRGPDEQYF.

This chain connects TRBV30 to TRBJ2-5; D is unresolved. Trimming removed 1 base at V and 5 bases at J, with 8 bases between. CDR1 is GTSNPN, CDR2 SVGIG, per germline (reference sequence). The length of the CDR3 is 12 residues. CDR3 nucleotides: TGTGCCTGGAGTGCGGTAGGGGAGACCCAGTACTTC. Translated: CAWSAVGETQYF.

The V gene is TRBV27, the J gene TRBJ1-1, with 7 bases identical to TRBD1. Germline loops: CDR1 MNHEY, CDR2 SMNVEV (reference sequence). This CDR3 is 14 amino acids long. The V gene end was trimmed by 7 bases and the J gene end by 5 bases; junction bases not matched to a gene: 10. CDR3 coding DNA: TGTGCCAGCAATAGACAGGGCATGGGAACTGAAGCTTTCTTT. Protein sequence: CASNRQGMGTEAFF.

The genes are TRBV10-2 and TRBJ2-1; D possibly corresponds to TRBD1 (6 bases). Germline V gives CDR1 WSHSY, CDR2 SAAADI. The CDR3 loop spans 16 amino acids. V lost 6 bases, J lost 5 bases, and 20 bases lay in between. As DNA, the CDR3 is TGCGCCAGCAGCCCCTTGGGGGCGGCCGTCAACAATGAGCAGTTCTTC. Protein: CASSPLGAAVNNEQFF.

V usage is TRBV7-9 and J usage is TRBJ2-7; D remains ambiguous. This CDR3 is 15 amino acids long. The V and J ends lost 1 base and 5 bases respectively, with 15 bases between them. Per germline, CDR1 SEHNR and CDR2 FQNEAQ (reference sequence). CDR3 in DNA: TGTGCCAGCAGCTTAGTACCCCAGGTTCGTGACGAGCAGTACTTC. This encodes CASSLVPQVRDEQYF. The variable domain in full, completed from reference TRBV7-9 and TRBJ2-7, reads DTGVSQNPRHKITKRGQNVTFRCDPISEHNRLYWYRQTLGQGPEFLTYFQNEAQLEKSRLLSDRFSAERPKGSFSTLEIQRTEQGDSAMYLCASSLVPQVRDEQYFGPGTRLTVT.

The chain recombines TRBV5-1 with TRBJ2-3; D possibly matches TRBD1 or TRBD2 (5 bases each). The V end lost 0 bases, the J end lost 4 bases, and 12 bases lay between the germline ends. This CDR3 contains 15 residues. Germline V gene lookup returns CDR1 SGHRS and CDR2 YFSETQ. The CDR3 DNA follows: TGCGCCAGCAGCTTGGGGTTCGGGACGGCAGATACGCAGTATTTT. It encodes CASSLGFGTADTQYF.

The rearrangement uses TRBV4-1 and TRBJ1-4; a weak D match, TRBD1 (6 bases). The CDR3 has 14 amino acids. CDR1 and CDR2 (germline): MGHRA, YSYEKL. Trimming took 6 bases from V and 7 from J, leaving 15 bases between them. The CDR3 nucleotides read TGCGCCAGCAGAGACAGGTCACGGGGTGAAAAACTGTTTTTT. Amino acids: CASRDRSRGEKLFF.

V gene TRBV10-1 combines with J gene TRBJ1-4, with a possible D match to TRBD1 (6 bases). Trimming cost V 7 bases and J 1 base, with 16 bases left between them. The CDR3 loop spans 16 amino acids. The germline CDR1 and CDR2 sequences are WNHNN and SYGVQD (reference sequence). CDR3 DNA: TGCGCCAGCATGGTGGGACACCCGGGAACTAATGAAAAACTGTTTTTT. This encodes CASMVGHPGTNEKLFF.

The chain couples TRBV7-9 to TRBJ1-4; D is perhaps TRBD1 (5 bases). This CDR3 region has 14 residues. Per germline, CDR1 SEHNR and CDR2 FQNEAQ (reference sequence). V lost 7 bases and J 7 bases, leaving 16 bases between the germline ends. CDR3 sequence reads: CASTTAGGLEKLFF. For the CDR3, the DNA is TGTGCCAGCACGACCGCGGGGGGTCTTGAAAAACTGTTTTTT.

V is TRBV5-5 and J is TRBJ1-2, with 10 bases identical to TRBD1. The ends lost 6 bases at V and 8 bases at J; junction bases unmatched: 13. Germline loops: CDR1 SGHKS, CDR2 YYEKEE (reference sequence). The CDR3 contains 15 residues. The chain's CDR3 is CASTYRTGGNGGYTF. In DNA form, the CDR3 reads TGTGCCAGCACCTACCGGACAGGGGGGAACGGGGGCTACACCTTC.

This clone was counted a few times. The gene calls are TRBV7-3 and TRBJ1-1; the D gene is possibly TRBD1 (5 bases). Germline CDR1 reads SGHTA; CDR2 reads FQGTGA. This CDR3 has 13 amino acids. Trimming removed 3 bases at V and 1 base at J, with 6 bases between. The CDR3 DNA reads TGTGCCAGCAGCTTGCAGGGGAACACTGAAGCTTTCTTT. Translation gives CASSLQGNTEAFF.

This clone was counted between two and nine times. The chain carries TRBV11-1 and TRBJ2-7; TRBD2 matches 11 bases. The trim removed 5 bases at V and 3 bases at J, leaving 6 bases unmatched. Germline loops: CDR1 SGHAT, CDR2 FQDESV (reference sequence). This CDR3 comprises 15 residues. The CDR3 sequence: CASSPTSGSFYEQYF. As DNA, the CDR3 is TGTGCCAGCAGCCCCACTAGCGGGAGTTTCTACGAGCAGTACTTC.

V gene TRBV7-1 combines with J gene TRBJ2-7, with no clear D. TRBV7-1 is placed among ORFs of uncertain function. The CDR3 is 14 residues long. With 5 bases removed from V and 4 bases from J, the gap between germline ends came to 15 bases. CDR3 nucleotide sequence: TGTGCCAGCAGCCCCTCCCTCCCAGATTACGAGCAGTACTTC. Its protein is CASSPSLPDYEQYF.

The CDR3: CASSYSIGGKGYGYTF. The CDR3 DNA reads TGTGCCAGCAGTTACTCGATCGGGGGAAAGGGCTATGGCTACACCTTC. The chain combines TRBV6-5 with TRBJ1-2; TRBD1 is a possible D gene (5 bases). The CDR3 totals 16 residues. Germline V gene sequence: CDR1 MNHEY, CDR2 SVGAGI. Trimming shortened V by 0 bases and J by 4 bases, and 15 bases separated the two germline ends.

The chain carries TRBV2 and TRBJ2-1; 12 nucleotides align to TRBD2. The CDR3 covers 17 residues. Germline CDR1 SNHLY, CDR2 FYNNEI. V trimming: 6 bases; J trimming: 8 bases; junction bases outside the gene matches: 14. This CDR3 reads CASRATVLAGGGDEQFF. Written as DNA, the CDR3 is TGTGCCAGCAGGGCCACCGTACTAGCGGGAGGCGGCGATGAGCAGTTCTTC.

This clone appeared a few times. This chain connects TRBV29-1 to TRBJ1-1, with D unresolved. CDR1 and CDR2 (germline): SQVTM, ANQGSEA. The CDR3 is 12 amino acids. Deletions cut 3 bases from V and 1 base from J, with 6 bases between. The CDR3 sequence is CSVDQSNTEAFF. The CDR3 region has the DNA TGCAGCGTTGATCAGTCGAACACTGAAGCTTTCTTT.

This chain joins TRBV6-6 and TRBJ1-5; D remains unclear. The CDR3 spans 12 residues. The V end was cut by 6 bases, the J end by 4 bases, with 7 bases between. Germline V gives CDR1 MNHNY, CDR2 SVGAGI (reference sequence). The CDR3 sequence is CASRSLNQPQHF. In DNA form, the CDR3 reads TGTGCCAGCAGGAGTCTTAATCAGCCCCAGCATTTT.

The rearrangement uses TRBV27 and TRBJ2-2, with 10 bases identical to TRBD2. The CDR3 is 18 amino acids. Germline V CDR1 and CDR2: MNHEY, SMNVEV (reference sequence). V lost 0 bases, J lost 8 bases, and 12 bases stayed unmatched. The CDR3 region is CASSLSAPGTSAQGELFF. The CDR3 DNA is TGTGCCAGCAGTTTATCCGCCCCTGGGACTAGCGCGCAGGGGGAGCTGTTTTTT.

The rearrangement uses TRBV2 and TRBJ1-2; D perhaps matches TRBD1 (6 bases). Trimming removed 11 bases from V and 5 bases from J, with 21 bases in between. This CDR3 is 14 amino acids long. Germline V CDR1 and CDR2: SNHLY, FYNNEI. CDR3 residues: CARSEPGARYGYTF. In DNA form, the CDR3 reads TGTGCCCGTTCGGAACCGGGGGCACGGTATGGCTACACCTTC.

This chain links TRBV7-6 with TRBJ2-7; 10 nucleotides match TRBD1. Germline V gene lookup returns CDR1 SGHVS and CDR2 FNYEAQ. This CDR3 has 14 amino acids. V was pared by 1 base and J by 7 bases, with 4 bases of the junction left unmatched. The CDR3 is CASSLGQGALEQYF. CDR3 coding DNA: TGTGCCAGCAGCTTAGGACAGGGGGCGCTTGAGCAGTACTTC.

The chain has TRBV6-1 and TRBJ2-7; TRBD2 agrees at 7 bases. Germline V CDR1 and CDR2: MNHNS, SASEGT. Unmatched junction bases numbered 5, after V lost 1 base and J lost 2 bases. The CDR3 length is 15 residues. The CDR3 region is CASSEVSSGAYEQYF. The CDR3 nucleotides read TGTGCCAGCAGTGAAGTGTCTAGCGGAGCCTACGAGCAGTACTTC.

The V and J genes are TRBV21-1 and TRBJ2-5; TRBD2 is the table's D call and was not checked against the DNA. TRBV21-1 is classified as a pseudogene. The CDR3 totals 16 residues. The CDR3 DNA reads as TGTGCCAGCAGCAATTCCAAATTGAGGGCGCAAGAGACCCAGTACTTC. Translation gives CASSNSKLRAQETQYF.

The chain recombines TRBV6-5 with TRBJ2-6; D ambiguous. CDR3 length: 13 amino acids. With 6 bases removed from V and 0 bases from J, the gap between germline ends came to 3 bases. CDR1 and CDR2 (germline): MNHEY, SVGAGI. As DNA, the CDR3 is TGTGCCAGCAGCGGCTCTGGGGCCAACGTCCTGACTTTC. Its translation is CASSGSGANVLTF.